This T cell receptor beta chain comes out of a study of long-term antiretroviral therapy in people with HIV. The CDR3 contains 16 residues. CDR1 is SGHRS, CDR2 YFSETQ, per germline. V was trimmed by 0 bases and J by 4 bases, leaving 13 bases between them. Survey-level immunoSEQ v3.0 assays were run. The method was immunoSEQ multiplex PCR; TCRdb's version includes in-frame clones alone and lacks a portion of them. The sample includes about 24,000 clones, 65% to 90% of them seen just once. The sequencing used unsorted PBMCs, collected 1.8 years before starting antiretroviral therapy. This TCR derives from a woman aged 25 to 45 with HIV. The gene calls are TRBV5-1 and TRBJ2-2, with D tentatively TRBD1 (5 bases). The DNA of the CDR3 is TGCGCCAGCAGCTTGGATGCAGGGAAGAGCACCGGGGAGCTGTTTTTT. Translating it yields CASSLDAGKSTGELFF.